This T cell receptor (beta chain) derives from a study of blood T cell repertoires in COVID-19. Background on the study: Sites across the United States, Italy and Spain contributed samples from acute and convalescent COVID-19. The analysed material was cDNA or gDNA that came from T cells, B-cell-depleted T cells, or PBMCs.

Original processing notes: Amplification from reference gene primers served as the basis for estimated nucleated cell counts. Measured with immunoSEQ multiplex PCR; TCRdb has only the in-frame clones, and not every one. V and J calls and clone size follow that table, whereas D and trimming were derived from the DNA. The profile shows approximately 98,000 clones, 82% of them singletons. The CDR3 extends over 17 amino acids. J was trimmed by 6 bases and V by 1 base; bases with no gene match: 10. Germline V gene sequence: CDR1 LNHNV, CDR2 YYDKDF (reference sequence). This receptor was taken from a man older than 75 with acute or convalescent COVID-19. V and J are TRBV15 and TRBJ2-1; 9 bases fit TRBD2. Sequenced input: peripheral blood. CDR3 residues: CATSRAPGTSSVNEQFF. The DNA of the CDR3 is TGTGCCACCAGCAGAGCGCCGGGGACTAGCAGCGTCAATGAGCAGTTCTTC.